This TCR beta chain was sequenced during a study of blood T cell repertoires in COVID-19. The wider study: Nucleic acid was either cDNA or gDNA, and it came from T cells, B-cell-depleted T cells, or PBMCs.

In the authors' workflow: Reference gene primer amplification gave nucleated cell count estimates. Clones were read by immunoSEQ multiplex PCR, and TCRdb kept only the in-frame ones, dropping some. The V and J calls and clone size are taken from that table; D and trimming were inferred from the DNA. This table holds about 23,000 clones, approximately 92% found once. The CDR3 is made up of 15 amino acids. Trimming cost V 5 bases and J 7 bases, with 20 bases left between them. Germline CDR1 and CDR2: SGHVS and FNYEAQ. The sequencing input was peripheral blood. This TCR came from a human donor in a cohort sampled during active COVID-19. The chain links TRBV7-6 to TRBJ1-2; TRBD1 might be the D (6 bases). CDR3 region: CASSAAGQLHGGYTF. The DNA of the CDR3 is TGTGCCAGCAGCGCCGCCGGACAGCTGCATGGTGGCTACACCTTC.